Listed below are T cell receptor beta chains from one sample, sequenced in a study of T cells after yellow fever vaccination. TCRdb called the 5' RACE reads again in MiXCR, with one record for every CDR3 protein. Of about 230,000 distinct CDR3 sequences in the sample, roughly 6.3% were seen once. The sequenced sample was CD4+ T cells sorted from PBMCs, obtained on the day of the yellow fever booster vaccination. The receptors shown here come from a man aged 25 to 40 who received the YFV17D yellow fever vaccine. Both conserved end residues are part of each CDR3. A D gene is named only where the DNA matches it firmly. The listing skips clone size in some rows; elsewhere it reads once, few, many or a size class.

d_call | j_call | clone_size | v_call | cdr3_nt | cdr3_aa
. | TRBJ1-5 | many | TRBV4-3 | TGCGCCAGCAGCCTCGGACCTAGCAATCAGCCCCAGCATTTT | CASSLGPSNQPQHF
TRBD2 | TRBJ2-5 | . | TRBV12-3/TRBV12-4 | TGTACCATCAGTTTTGGGACTAGCGGGAAAGAGGGTGGAGAGACCCAGTACTTC | CTISFGTSGKEGGETQYF
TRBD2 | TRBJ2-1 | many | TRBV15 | TGTGCCACCAGCAGAGATTTAACTAGCGGGGTAAAGATCAATGAGCAGTTCTTC | CATSRDLTSGVKINEQFF
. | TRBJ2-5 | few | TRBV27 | TGTGCCAGCGGATCCCGGCGGGAGACCCAGTACTTC | CASGSRRETQYF
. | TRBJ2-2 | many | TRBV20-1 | TGCAGTGCTAGATCCGGGACACGGGGCGGGGAGCTGTTTTTT | CSARSGTRGGELFF
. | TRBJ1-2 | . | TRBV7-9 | TGTGCCAGCAGCTCCTCAATTGGGGACGCCCCTGGCTACACCTTC | CASSSSIGDAPGYTF
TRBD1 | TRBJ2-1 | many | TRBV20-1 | TGCAGTGCTAGCCGACAGGGGGCCAAAGAGCAGTTCTTC | CSASRQGAKEQFF
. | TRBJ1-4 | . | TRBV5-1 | TGCGCCAGCAGCTTGGAATCGATAACACAGGGAGGGGGTGGAGAAAAACTGTTTTTT | CASSLESITQGGGGEKLFF
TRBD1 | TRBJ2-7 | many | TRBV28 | TGTGCCAGCAGTCCCCGGGACAGGGGGCAGTACGAGCAGTACTTC | CASSPRDRGQYEQYF
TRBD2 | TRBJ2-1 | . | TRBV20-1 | TGCAGTGCTAGTGACGCGGGAGCAAGCTACAATGAGCAGTTCTTC | CSASDAGASYNEQFF
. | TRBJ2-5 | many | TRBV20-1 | TGCAGTGCTAGTTCCCGTTACGATGCACAAGAGACCCAGTACTTC | CSASSRYDAQETQYF
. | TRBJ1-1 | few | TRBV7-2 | TGTGCCAGCAGCAACCGGCGTCCAGGGCGCGCTTTCTTT | CASSNRRPGRAFF
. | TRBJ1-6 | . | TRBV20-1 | TGCAGTGCTAGAGTCAGCAGCTCTAGCCGGGATTCACCCCTCCACTTT | CSARVSSSSRDSPLHF
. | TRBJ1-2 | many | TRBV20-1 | TGCAGTGCTAGCGAGCTCTCCTATGGCTACACCTTC | CSASELSYGYTF
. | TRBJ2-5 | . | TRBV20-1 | TGCAGTGACAAATTCCAAGAGACCCAGTACTTC | CSDKFQETQYF
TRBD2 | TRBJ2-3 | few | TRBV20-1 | TGCAGTGCTAGAGATGGTTCGGGACTACTAACAGATACGCAGTATTTT | CSARDGSGLLTDTQYF
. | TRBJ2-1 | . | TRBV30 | TGTGCCTACTATAGGCAAACCTACAATGAGCAGTTCTTC | CAYYRQTYNEQFF
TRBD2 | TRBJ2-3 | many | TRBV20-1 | TGCAGTGCCAACCCCGGGACTAGCGGGATGCGGTCGGATACGCAGTATTTT | CSANPGTSGMRSDTQYF
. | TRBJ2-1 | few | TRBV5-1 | TGCGCCAGCAGCTTGGTGGAGGTTGAGCAGTTCTTC | CASSLVEVEQFF
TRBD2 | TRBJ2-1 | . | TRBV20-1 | TGCTGTGCTAGATTAAGGACTAGCGGGAGCTCCCTCGATCTTTTCTTC | CCARLRTSGSSLDLFF
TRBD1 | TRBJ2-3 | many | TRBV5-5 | TGTGCCAGCAGCTTGAACACCGGGACAGGGGCAGATACGCAGTATTTT | CASSLNTGTGADTQYF
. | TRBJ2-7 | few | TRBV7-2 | TGTGCCAGCAGCTTTTCTATTTCGGTCTACGAGCAGTACTTC | CASSFSISVYEQYF
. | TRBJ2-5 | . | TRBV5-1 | TGCGCCAGCAGCGAGGGAGAAGTGACCCAGTACTTC | CASSEGEVTQYF
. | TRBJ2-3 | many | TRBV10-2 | TGCGCCAGCAGTGGCGCTACAGATACGCAGTATTTT | CASSGATDTQYF
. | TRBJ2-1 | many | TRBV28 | TGTGCCTGGAGGGGGGGGCCTCAGAGAGACAATGAGCAGTTCTTC | CAWRGGPQRDNEQFF
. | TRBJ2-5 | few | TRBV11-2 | TGTGCCAGCAGCTTCGGCAACGGGGAGACCCAGTACTTC | CASSFGNGETQYF
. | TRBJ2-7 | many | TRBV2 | TGTGCCAGCAGTCTAGGGACCATTTTCGGCGAGCAGTACTTC | CASSLGTIFGEQYF
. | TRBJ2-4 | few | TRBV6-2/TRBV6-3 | TGTGCCAGCTGGGGGCGTAACGAAAACATTCAGTACTTC | CASWGRNENIQYF
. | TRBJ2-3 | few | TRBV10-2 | TGCGCCAGCAGTGATCTTCTGGGTACGCAGTATTTT | CASSDLLGTQYF
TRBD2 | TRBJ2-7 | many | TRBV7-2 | TGTGCCAGCAGTGGCGCAACGACTAGCGGGAGCGGCGAGCAGTACTTC | CASSGATTSGSGEQYF
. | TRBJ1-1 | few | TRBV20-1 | TGCAGTGAGCGGGGGTTGAACACTGAAGCTTTCTTT | CSERGLNTEAFF
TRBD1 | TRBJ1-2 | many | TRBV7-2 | TGTGCCAGCAGCTCAGGACAGGGTCTTGGCTACACCTTC | CASSSGQGLGYTF
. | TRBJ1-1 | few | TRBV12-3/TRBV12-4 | TGTGCCGTACTGGGGTGGACTGAAGCTTTCTTT | CAVLGWTEAFF
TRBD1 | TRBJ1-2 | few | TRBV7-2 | TGTGCCAGCAGCTATCCGGGACAGGGGGACTATGGCTACACCTTC | CASSYPGQGDYGYTF
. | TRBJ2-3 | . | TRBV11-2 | TGTGCCAGCAGCTTAGTAAGCCAGCATGTAGATACGCAGTATTTT | CASSLVSQHVDTQYF
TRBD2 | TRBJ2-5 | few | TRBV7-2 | TGTGCCAGCAGCTTAGTTGGTAGCGGGATTGAGACCCAGTACTTC | CASSLVGSGIETQYF
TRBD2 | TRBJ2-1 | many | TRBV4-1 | TGCGCCAGCAGCCAAGGTGTTAGCGGGAACGGTGAGCAGTTCTTC | CASSQGVSGNGEQFF